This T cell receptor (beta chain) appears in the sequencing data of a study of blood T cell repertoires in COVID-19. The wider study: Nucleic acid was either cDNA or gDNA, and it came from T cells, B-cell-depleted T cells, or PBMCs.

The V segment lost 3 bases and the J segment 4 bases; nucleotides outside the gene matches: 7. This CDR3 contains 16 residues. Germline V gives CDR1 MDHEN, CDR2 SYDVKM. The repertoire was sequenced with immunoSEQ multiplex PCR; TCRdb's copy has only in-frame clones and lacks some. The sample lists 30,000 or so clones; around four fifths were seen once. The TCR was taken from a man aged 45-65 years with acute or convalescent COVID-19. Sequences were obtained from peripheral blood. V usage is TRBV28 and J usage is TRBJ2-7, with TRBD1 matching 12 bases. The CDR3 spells CASSLFGTGGLYEQYF. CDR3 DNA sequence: TGTGCCAGCAGTTTGTTCGGGACAGGGGGCCTTTACGAGCAGTACTTC.